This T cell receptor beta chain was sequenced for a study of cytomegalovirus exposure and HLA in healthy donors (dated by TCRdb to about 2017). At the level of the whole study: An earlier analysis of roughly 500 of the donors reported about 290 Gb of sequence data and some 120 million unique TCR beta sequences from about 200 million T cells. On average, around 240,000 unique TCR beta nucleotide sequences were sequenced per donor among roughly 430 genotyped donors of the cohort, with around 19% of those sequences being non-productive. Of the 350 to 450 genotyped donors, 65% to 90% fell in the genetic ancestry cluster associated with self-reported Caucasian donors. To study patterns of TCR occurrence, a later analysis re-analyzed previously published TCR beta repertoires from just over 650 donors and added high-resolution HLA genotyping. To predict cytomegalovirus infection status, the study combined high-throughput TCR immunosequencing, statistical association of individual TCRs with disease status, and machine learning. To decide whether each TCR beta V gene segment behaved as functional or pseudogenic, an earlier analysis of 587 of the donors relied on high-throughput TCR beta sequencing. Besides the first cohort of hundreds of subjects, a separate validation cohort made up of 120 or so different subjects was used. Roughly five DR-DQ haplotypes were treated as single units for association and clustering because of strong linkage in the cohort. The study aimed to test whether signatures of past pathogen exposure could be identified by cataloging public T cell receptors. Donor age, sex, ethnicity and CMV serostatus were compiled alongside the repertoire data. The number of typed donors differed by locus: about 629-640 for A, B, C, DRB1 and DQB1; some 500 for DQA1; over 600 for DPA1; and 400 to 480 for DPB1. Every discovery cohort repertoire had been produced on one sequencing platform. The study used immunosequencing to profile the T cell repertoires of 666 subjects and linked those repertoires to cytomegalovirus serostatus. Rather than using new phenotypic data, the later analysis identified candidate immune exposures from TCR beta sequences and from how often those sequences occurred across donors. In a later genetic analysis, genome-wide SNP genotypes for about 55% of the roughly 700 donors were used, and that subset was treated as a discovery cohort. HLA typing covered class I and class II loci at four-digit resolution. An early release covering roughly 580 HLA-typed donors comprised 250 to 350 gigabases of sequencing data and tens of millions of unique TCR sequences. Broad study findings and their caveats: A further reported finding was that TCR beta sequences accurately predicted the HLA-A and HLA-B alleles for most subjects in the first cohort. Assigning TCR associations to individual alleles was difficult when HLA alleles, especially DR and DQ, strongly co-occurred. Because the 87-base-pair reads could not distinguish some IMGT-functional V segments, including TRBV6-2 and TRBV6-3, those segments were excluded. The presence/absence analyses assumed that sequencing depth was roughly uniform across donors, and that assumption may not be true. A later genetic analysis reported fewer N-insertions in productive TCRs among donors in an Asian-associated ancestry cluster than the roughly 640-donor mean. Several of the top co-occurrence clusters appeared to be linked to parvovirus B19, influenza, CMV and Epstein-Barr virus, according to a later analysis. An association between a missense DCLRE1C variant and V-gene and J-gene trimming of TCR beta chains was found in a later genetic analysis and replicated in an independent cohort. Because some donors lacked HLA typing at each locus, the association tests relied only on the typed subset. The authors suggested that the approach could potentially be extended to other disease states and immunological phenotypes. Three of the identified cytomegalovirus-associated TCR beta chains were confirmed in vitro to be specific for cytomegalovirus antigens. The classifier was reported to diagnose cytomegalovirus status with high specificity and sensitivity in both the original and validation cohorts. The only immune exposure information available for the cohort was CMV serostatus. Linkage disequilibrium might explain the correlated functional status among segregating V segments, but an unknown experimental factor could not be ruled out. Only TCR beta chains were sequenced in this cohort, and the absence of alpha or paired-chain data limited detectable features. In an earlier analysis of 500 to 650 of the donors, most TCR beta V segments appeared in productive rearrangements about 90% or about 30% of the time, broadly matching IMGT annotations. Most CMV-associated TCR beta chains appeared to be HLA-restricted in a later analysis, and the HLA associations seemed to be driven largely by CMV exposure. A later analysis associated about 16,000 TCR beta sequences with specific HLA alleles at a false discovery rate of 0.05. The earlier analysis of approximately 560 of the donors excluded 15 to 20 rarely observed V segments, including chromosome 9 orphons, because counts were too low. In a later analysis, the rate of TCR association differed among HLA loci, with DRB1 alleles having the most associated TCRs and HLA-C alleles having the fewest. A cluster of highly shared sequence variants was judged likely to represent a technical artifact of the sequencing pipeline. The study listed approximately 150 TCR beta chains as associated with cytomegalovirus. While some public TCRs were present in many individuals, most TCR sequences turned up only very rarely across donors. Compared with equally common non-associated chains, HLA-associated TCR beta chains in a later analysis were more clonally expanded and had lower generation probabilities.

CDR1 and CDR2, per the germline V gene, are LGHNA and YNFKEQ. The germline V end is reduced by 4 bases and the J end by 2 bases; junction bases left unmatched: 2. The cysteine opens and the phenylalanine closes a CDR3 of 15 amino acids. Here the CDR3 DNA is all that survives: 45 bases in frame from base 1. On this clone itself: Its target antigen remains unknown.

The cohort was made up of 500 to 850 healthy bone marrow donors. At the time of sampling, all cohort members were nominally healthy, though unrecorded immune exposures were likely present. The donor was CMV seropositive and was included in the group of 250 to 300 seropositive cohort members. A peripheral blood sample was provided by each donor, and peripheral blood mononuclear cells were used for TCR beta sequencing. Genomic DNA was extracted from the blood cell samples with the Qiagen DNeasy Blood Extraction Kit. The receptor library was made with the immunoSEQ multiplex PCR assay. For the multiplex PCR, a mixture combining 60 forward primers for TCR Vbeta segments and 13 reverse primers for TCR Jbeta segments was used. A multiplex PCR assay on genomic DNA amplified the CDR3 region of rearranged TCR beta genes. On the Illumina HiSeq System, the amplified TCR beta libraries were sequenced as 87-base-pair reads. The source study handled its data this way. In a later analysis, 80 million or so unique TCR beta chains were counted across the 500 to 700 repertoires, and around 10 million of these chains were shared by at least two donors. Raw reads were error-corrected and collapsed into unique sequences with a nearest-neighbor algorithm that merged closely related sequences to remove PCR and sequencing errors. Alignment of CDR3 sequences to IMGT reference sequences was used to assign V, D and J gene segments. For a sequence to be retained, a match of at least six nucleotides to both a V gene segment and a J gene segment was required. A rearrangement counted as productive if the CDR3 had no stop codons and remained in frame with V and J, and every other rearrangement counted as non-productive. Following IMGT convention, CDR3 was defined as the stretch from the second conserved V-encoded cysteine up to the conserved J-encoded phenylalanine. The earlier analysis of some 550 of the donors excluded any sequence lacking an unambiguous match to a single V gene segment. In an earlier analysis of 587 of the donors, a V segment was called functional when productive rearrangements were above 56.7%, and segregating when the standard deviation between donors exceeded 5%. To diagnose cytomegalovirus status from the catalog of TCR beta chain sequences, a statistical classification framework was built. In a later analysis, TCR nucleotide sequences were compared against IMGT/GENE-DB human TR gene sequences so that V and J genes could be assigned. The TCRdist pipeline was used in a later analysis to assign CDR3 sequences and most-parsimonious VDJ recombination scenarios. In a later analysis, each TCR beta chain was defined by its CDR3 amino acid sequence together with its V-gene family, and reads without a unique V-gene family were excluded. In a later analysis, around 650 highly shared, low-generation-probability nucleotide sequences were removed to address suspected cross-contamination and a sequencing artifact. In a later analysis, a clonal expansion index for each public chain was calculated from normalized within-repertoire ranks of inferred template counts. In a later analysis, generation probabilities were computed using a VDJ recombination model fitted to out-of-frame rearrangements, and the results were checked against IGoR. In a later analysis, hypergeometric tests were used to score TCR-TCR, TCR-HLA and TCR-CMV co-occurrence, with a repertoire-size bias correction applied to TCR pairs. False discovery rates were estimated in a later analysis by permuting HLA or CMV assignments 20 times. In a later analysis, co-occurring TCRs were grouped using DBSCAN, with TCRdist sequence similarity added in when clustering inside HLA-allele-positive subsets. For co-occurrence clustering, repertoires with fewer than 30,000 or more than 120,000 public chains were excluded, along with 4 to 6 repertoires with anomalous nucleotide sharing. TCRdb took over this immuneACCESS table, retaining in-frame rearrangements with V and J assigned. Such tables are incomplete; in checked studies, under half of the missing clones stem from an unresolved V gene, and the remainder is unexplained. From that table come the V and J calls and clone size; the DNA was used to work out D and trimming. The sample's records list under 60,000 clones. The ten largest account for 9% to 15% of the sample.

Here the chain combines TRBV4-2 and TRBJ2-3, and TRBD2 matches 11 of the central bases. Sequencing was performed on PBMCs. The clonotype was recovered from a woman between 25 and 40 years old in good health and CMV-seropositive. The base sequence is TGTGCCAGCAGCCGGGGACTAGCGGACACAGATACGCAGTATTTT. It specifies CASSRGLADTDTQYF.